This TCR beta chain was captured by sequencing in a study of blood T cells in healthy people across ages. Primers used in a second PCR of roughly 6 to 11 cycles were a sample-barcoded 5' primer and a J-beta primer mix. MiXCR was run by TCRdb on the 5' RACE reads, yielding one entry per CDR3 protein. The table lists hundreds of thousands of distinct CDR3 sequences, 20% to 25% of them singletons. This clonotype was observed a handful of times. The CDR3 has 17 residues. Germline values: CDR1 SGHRS, CDR2 YFSETQ. V shed 0 bases, J shed 0 bases, and the junction held 7 bases outside the gene matches. What was sequenced was blood. The sequence was collected from a man between 65 and 80 years old in good health. The rearrangement links TRBV5-1 to TRBJ2-5; 8 nucleotides align to TRBD2. The CDR3 is CASSLGASGSNQETQYF. The CDR3 nucleotides read TGCGCCAGCAGCTTGGGGGCTAGCGGGTCGAACCAAGAGACCCAGTACTTC.